The source of this T cell receptor (beta chain) is a study of blood T cell repertoires in COVID-19. Data came from immunoSEQ multiplex PCR; TCRdb stores just in-frame clones and leaves some out. The profile shows around 70,000 clones, approximately 83% of them singletons. The CDR3 loop spans 15 amino acids. CDR1 is MNHEY and CDR2 is SVGAGI in the germline V gene. Trimming cost V 0 bases and J 8 bases, with 11 bases left between them. The sample comprised peripheral blood. J is TRBJ1-6 and V is TRBV6-5; D gene uncertain. This TCR came from a man older than 75 with acute or convalescent COVID-19. CDR3 nucleotides: TGTGCCAGCAGTTACTCGTCAATACTGGATTCACCCCTCCACTTT. It specifies CASSYSSILDSPLHF.